This T cell receptor beta chain stems from a study of regulatory T cells in long-lasting Graves disease. In the case of this clonotype: Its antigen is as yet unknown.

Study-level findings and limits: Favored gene segments in persistent disease were TRBV28, TRBJ1-2 and TRBJ2-5.

Construction of the TCR beta libraries employed iRepertoire HTBI primers in conjunction with Arm-PCR of CDR3 regions. MiXCR was run by TCRdb on the multiplex PCR reads, yielding one entry per CDR3 protein. This sample has roughly 430,000 distinct CDR3 sequences; about 15% occur once, and the top ten carry about 10%. Germline values: CDR1 DFQATT, CDR2 SNEGSKA (reference sequence). The CDR3 sequence is 12 residues long. The V end was cut by 3 bases, the J end by 3 bases, with 8 bases between. Time point indicated: newly diagnosed GD, antithyroid drugs for less than 3 months. With RNA extracted from PBMCs as input, the TCR library was made. The same data also contributed to another study, on T cells in Graves' hyperthyroidism and ophthalmopathy.

Source: peripheral blood mononuclear cells (PBMCs), taken at new diagnosis, from a patient treated with antithyroid drugs. The sequence came from a woman under 40 with Graves disease. The chain links TRBV20-1 to TRBJ1-1, with unresolved D. The CDR3 sequence is CSASRQYTEAFF. As DNA, the CDR3 is TGCAGTGCTAGTCGTCAGTACACTGAAGCTTTCTTT.